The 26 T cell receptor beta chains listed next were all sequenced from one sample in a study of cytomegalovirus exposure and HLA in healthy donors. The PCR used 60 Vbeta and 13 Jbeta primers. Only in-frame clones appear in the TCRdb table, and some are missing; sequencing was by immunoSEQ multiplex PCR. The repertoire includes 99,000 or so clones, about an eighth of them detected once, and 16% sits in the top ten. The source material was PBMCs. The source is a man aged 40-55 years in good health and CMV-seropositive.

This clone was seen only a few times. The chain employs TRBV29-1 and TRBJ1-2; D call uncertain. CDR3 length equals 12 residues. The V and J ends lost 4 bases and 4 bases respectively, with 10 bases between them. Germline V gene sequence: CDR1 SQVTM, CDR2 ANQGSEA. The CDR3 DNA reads TGCAGCGTTGTGACCCGGGGCTATGGCTACACCTTC. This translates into CSVVTRGYGYTF.

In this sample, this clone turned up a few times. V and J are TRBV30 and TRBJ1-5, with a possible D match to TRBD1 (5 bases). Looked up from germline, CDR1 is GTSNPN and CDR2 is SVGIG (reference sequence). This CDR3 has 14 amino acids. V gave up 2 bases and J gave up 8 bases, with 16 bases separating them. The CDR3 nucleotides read TGTGCCTGGAGTCGCGACAGACAACAGGAGCCCCAGCATTTT. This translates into CAWSRDRQQEPQHF.

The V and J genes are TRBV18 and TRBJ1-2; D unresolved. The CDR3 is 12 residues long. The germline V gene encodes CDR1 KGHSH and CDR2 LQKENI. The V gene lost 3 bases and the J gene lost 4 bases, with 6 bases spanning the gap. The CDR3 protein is CASSPNSYGYTF. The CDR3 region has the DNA TGTGCCAGCTCACCGAACAGCTATGGCTACACCTTC.

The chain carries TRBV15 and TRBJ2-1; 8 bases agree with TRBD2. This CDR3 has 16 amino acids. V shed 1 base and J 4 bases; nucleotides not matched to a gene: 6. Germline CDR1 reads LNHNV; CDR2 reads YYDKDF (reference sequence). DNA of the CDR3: TGTGCCACCAGCAGAGCCCAAACGGGAGGGTACAATGAGCAGTTCTTC. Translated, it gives CATSRAQTGGYNEQFF.

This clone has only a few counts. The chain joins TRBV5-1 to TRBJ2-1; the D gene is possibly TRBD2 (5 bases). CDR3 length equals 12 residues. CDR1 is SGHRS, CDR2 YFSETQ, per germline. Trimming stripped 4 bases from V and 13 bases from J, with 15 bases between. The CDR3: CASSAGQAPQFF. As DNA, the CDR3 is TGCGCCAGCAGCGCGGGCCAAGCGCCCCAGTTCTTC. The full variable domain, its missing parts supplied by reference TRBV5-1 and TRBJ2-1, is KAGVTQTPRYLIKTRGQQVTLSCSPISGHRSVSWYQQTPGQGLQFLFEYFSETQRNKGNFPGRFSGRQFSNSRSEMNVSTLELGDSALYLCASSAGQAPQFFGPGTRLTVL.

DNA of the CDR3: TGTGCCAGCAGCTTGAAGGGACAGCTGAACACTGAAGCTTTCTTT. Its translation is CASSLKGQLNTEAFF. The gene calls are TRBV5-4 and TRBJ1-1; TRBD1 matches at 7 bases. CDR3 size: 15 residues. Germline loops: CDR1 SGHNT, CDR2 YYREEE (reference sequence). V was pared by 1 base and J by 0 bases, with 3 bases of the junction left unmatched.

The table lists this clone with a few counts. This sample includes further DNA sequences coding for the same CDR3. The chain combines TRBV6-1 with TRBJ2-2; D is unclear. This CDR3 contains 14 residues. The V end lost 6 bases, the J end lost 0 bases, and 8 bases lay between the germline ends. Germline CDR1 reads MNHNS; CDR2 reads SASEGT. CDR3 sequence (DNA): TGTGCCAGCAGGGCTGATTCGAACACCGGGGAGCTGTTTTTT. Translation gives CASRADSNTGELFF.

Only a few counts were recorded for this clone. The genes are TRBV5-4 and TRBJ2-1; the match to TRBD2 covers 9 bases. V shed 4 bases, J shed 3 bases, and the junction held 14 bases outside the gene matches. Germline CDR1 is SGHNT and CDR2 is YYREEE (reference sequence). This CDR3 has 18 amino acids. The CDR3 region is CASSPPPGGRALYNEQFF. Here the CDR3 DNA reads TGTGCCAGCAGCCCCCCCCCAGGCGGGAGGGCCCTCTACAATGAGCAGTTCTTC.

In DNA, the CDR3 is TGTGCCAGTAGTATCTGGGGGACAGGGGACACTGAAGCTTTCTTT. It specifies CASSIWGTGDTEAFF. The V call is TRBV19, the J call TRBJ1-1; 10 nucleotides line up with TRBD1. This CDR3 region has 15 residues. With V trimmed by 3 bases and J by 3 bases, 4 bases remained unmatched. The germline V gene encodes CDR1 LNHDA and CDR2 SQIVND (reference sequence).

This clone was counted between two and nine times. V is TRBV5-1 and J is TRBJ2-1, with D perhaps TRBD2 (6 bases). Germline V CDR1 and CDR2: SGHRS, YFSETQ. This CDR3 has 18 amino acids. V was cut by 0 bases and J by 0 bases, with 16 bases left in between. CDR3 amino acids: CASSLARDLVHSYNEQFF. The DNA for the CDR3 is TGCGCCAGCAGCTTGGCCAGGGACTTAGTACACTCCTACAATGAGCAGTTCTTC.

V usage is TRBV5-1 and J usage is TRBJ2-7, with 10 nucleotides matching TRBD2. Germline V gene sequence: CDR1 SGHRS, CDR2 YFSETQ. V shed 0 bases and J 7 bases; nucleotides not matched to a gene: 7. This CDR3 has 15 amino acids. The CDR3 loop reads CASSLGLAGVGEQYF. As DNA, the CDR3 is TGCGCCAGCAGCTTGGGGCTAGCGGGAGTGGGGGAGCAGTACTTC.

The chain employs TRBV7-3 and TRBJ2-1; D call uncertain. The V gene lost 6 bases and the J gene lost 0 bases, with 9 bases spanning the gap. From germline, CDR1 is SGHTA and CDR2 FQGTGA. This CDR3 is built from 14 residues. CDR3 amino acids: CASSRLSSYNEQFF. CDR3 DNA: TGTGCCAGCAGTCGCCTTAGCTCCTACAATGAGCAGTTCTTC. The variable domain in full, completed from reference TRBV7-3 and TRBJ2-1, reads GAGVSQTPSNKVTEKGKYVELRCDPISGHTALYWYRQSLGQGPEFLIYFQGTGAADDSGLPNDRFFAVRPEGSVSTLKIQRTERGDSAVYLCASSRLSSYNEQFFGPGTRLTVL.

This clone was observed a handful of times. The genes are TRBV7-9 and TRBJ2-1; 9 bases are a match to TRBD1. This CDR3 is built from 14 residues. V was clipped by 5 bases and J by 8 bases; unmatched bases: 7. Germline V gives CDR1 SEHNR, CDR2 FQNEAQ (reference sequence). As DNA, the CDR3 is TGTGCCAGCAGCCCAGGGACAGGGTACGATGAGCAGTTCTTC. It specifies CASSPGTGYDEQFF.

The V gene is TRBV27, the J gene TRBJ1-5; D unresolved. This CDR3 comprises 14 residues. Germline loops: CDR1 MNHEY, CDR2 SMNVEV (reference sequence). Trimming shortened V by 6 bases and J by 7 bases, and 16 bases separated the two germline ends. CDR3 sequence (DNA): TGTGCCAGCAGACCCTTGGGGAGTGGGCAGCCCCAGCATTTT. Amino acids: CASRPLGSGQPQHF.

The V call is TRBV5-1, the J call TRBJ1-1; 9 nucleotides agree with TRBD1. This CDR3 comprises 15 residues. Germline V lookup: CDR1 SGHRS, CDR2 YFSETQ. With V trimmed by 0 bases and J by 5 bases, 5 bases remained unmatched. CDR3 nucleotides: TGCGCCAGCAGCTTGGCGGGCGACAGGGGGACTGAAGCTTTCTTT. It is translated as CASSLAGDRGTEAFF.

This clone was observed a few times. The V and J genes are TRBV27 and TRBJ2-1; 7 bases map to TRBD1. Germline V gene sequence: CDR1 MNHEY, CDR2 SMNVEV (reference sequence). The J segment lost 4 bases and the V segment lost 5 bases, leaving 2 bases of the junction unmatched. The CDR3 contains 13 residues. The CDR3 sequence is CASSLQGYNEQFF. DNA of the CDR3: TGTGCCAGCAGTCTACAGGGGTACAATGAGCAGTTCTTC.

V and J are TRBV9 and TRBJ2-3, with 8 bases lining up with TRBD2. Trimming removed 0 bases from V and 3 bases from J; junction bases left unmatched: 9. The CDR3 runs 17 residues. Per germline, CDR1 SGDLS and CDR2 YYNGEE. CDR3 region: CASSVGVSGSWTDTQYF. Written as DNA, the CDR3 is TGTGCCAGCAGCGTAGGGGTGAGCGGGAGTTGGACAGATACGCAGTATTTT.

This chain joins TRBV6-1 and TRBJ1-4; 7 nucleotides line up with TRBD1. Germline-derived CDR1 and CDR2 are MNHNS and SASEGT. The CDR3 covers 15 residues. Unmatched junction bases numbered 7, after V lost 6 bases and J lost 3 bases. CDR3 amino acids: CASRPGDSSNEKLFF. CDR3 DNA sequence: TGTGCCAGCAGGCCGGGGGACAGTTCTAATGAAAAACTGTTTTTT.

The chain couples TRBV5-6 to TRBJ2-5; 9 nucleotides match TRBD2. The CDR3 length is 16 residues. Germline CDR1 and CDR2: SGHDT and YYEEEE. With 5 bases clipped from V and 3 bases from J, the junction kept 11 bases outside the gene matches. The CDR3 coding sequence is TGTGCCAGCAGTTTTCAGGGCCGACTAGCGGAAGAGACCCAGTACTTC. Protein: CASSFQGRLAEETQYF.

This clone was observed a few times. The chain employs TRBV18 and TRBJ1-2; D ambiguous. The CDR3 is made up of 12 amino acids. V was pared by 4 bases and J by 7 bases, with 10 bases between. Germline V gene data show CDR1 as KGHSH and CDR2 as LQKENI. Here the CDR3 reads CASSRQAGGYTF. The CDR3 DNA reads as TGTGCCAGCTCACGCCAAGCGGGTGGCTACACCTTC.

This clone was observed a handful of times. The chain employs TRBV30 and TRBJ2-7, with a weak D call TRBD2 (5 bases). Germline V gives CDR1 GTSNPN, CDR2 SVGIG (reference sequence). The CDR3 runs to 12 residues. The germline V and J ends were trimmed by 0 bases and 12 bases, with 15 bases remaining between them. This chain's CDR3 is CAWSVEGISAYF. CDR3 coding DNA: TGTGCCTGGAGTGTAGAGGGAATCAGTGCGTACTTC.

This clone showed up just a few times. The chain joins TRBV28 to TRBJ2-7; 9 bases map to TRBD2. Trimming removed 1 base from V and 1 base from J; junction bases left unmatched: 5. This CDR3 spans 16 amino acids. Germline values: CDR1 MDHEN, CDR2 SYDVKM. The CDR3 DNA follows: TGTGCCAGCAGTTTATTTAGCGGGAGAGAGTCCTACGAGCAGTACTTC. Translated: CASSLFSGRESYEQYF.

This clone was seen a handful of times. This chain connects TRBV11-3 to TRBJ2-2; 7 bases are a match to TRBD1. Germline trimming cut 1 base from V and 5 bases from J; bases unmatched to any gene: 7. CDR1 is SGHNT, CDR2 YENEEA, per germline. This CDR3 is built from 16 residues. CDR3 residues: CASSLGDRVVTGELFF. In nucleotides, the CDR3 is TGTGCCAGCAGCTTAGGCGACAGGGTGGTGACCGGGGAGCTGTTTTTT.

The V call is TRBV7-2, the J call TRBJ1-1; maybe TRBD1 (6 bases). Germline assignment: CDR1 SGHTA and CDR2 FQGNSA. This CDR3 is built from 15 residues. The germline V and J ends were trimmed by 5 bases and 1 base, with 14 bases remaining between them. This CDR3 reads CASSKGDRRNTEAFF. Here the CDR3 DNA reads TGTGCCAGCAGCAAGGGCGACAGGAGGAACACTGAAGCTTTCTTT. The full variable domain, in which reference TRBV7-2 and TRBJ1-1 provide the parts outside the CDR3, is GAGVSQSPSNKVTEKGKDVELRCDPISGHTALYWYRQSLGQGLEFLIYFQGNSAPDKSGLPSDRFSAERTGGSVSTLTIQRTQQEDSAVYLCASSKGDRRNTEAFFGQGTRLTVV.

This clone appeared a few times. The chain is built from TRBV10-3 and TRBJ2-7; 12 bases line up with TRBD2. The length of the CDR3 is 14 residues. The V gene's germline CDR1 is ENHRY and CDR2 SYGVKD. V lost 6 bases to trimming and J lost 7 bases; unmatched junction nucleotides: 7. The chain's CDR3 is CAIRALAGGEEQYF. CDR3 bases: TGTGCCATCAGGGCACTAGCGGGAGGAGAGGAGCAGTACTTC.

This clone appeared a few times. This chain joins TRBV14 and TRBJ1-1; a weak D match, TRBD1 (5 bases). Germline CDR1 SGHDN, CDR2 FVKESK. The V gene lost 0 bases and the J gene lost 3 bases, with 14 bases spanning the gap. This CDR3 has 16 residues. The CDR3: CASSQDGGGADTEAFF. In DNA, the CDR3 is TGTGCCAGCAGCCAAGACGGTGGAGGGGCGGACACTGAAGCTTTCTTT.